The present T cell receptor (beta chain) was sequenced within a study of T cell clonotyping in hematopoietic cell transplantation. The method was immunoSEQ multiplex PCR; TCRdb's version includes in-frame clones alone and lacks a portion of them. The sample records more than 12,000 clones, 62% being singletons. This clone turned up a few times. Germline V gene sequence: CDR1 GTSNPN, CDR2 SVGIG (reference sequence). Unmatched junction bases numbered 5, after V lost 0 bases and J lost 6 bases. There are 14 residues in the CDR3. The chain carries TRBV30 and TRBJ1-2; 9 positions match TRBD1. The TCR originated in a human donor who either received an allogeneic hematopoietic cell transplant for a myeloid malignancy or was a related donor (not recorded which). Some clones in this sample may be carry-over from other donors' samples. The sequencing sample was made of PBMCs. This chain's CDR3 is CAWSVQGTGNGYTF. In nucleotides, the CDR3 is TGTGCCTGGAGTGTACAAGGGACAGGGAATGGCTACACCTTC. Full variable domain (missing parts from reference TRBV30 and TRBJ1-2): SQTIHQWPATLVQPVGSPLSLECTVEGTSNPNLYWYRQAAGRGLQLLFYSVGIGQISSEVPQNLSASRPQDRQFILSSKKLLLSDSGFYLCAWSVQGTGNGYTFGSGTRLTVV.